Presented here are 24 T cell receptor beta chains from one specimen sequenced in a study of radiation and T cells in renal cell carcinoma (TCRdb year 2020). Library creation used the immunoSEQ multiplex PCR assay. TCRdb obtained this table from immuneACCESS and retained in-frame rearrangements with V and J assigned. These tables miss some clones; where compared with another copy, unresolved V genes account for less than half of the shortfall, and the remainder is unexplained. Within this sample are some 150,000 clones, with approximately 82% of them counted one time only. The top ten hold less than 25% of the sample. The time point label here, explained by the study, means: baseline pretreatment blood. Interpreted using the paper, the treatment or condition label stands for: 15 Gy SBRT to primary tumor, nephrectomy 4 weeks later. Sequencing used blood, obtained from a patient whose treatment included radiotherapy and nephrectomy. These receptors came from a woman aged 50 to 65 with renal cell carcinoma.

CDR3 residues: CASSLSGNTIYF. The DNA of the CDR3 is TGTGCCAGCAGCCTCTCTGGAAACACCATATATTTT. This sequence joins TRBV6-1 and TRBJ1-3; D remains ambiguous. The CDR3 runs to 12 residues. Germline V gene sequence: CDR1 MNHNS, CDR2 SASEGT. The ends were cut back, 6 bases at V and 0 bases at J, with 3 bases in the middle.

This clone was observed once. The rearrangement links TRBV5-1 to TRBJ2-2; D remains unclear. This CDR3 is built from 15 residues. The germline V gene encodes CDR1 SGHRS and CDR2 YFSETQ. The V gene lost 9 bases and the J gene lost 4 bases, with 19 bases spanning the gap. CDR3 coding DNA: TGCGCCACATCGCCCAGGCCCCCTTTCACCGGGGAGCTGTTTTTT. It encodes CATSPRPPFTGELFF.

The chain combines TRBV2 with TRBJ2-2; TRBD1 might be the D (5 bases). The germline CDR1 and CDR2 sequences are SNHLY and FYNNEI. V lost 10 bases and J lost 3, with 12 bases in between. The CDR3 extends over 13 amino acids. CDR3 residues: CATLSTDTGELFF. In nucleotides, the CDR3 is TGTGCCACCCTATCGACAGACACCGGGGAGCTGTTTTTT. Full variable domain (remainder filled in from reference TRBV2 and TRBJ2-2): EPEVTQTPSHQVTQMGQEVILRCVPISNHLYFYWYRQILGQKVEFLVSFYNNEISEKSEIFDDQFSVERPDGSNFTLKIRSTKLEDSAMYFCATLSTDTGELFFGEGSRLTVL.

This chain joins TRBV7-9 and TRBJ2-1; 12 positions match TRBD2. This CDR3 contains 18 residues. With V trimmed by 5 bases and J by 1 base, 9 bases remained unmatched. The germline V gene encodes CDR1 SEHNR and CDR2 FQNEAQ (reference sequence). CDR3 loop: CASSKRGTSGRSYNEQFF. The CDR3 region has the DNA TGTGCCAGCAGCAAGCGGGGGACTAGCGGGCGGTCCTACAATGAGCAGTTCTTC.

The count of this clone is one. The CDR3 is CASSSGLAKNIQYF. CDR3 coding DNA: TGTGCCAGCAGCTCCGGACTAGCCAAAAACATTCAGTACTTC. This chain joins TRBV7-2 and TRBJ2-4, with a tentative D call TRBD2 (5 bases). V lost 4 bases and J lost 0, with 7 bases in between. This CDR3 has 14 residues. The germline CDR1 and CDR2 sequences are SGHTA and FQGNSA.

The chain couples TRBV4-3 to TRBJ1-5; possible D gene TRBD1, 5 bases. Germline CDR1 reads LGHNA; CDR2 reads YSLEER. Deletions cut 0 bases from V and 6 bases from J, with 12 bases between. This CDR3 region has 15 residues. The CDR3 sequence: CASSQEGNGGQPQHF. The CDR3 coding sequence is TGCGCCAGCAGCCAAGAGGGAAATGGGGGTCAGCCCCAGCATTTT.

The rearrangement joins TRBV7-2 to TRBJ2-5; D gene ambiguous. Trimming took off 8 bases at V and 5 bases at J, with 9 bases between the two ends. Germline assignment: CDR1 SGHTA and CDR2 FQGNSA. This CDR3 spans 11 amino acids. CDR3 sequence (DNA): TGTGCCAGCGCGAGGCGGGAGACCCAGTACTTC. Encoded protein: CASARRETQYF.

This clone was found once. The CDR3 bases are TGTGCCAGCAGCCTAGGTAGTTCCGATACGCAGTATTTT. Its translation: CASSLGSSDTQYF. This sequence joins TRBV7-2 and TRBJ2-3; the D is unclear. With 5 bases removed from V and 6 bases from J, the gap between germline ends came to 12 bases. CDR1 SGHTA and CDR2 FQGNSA come from the germline V gene. CDR3 length equals 13 residues.

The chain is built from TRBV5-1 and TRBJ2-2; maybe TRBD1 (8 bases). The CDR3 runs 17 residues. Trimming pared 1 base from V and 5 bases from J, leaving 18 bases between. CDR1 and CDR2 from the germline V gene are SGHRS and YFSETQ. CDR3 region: CASSLSGQGAGTGELFF. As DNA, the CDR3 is TGCGCCAGCAGCTTGTCCGGACAGGGAGCGGGGACCGGGGAGCTGTTTTTT.

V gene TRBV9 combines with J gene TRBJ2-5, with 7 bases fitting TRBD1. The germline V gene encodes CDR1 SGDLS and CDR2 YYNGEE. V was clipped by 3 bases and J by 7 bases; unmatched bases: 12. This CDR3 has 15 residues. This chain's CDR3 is CASSAPGTVGGTQYF. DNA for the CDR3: TGTGCCAGCAGCGCACCCGGGACAGTTGGTGGGACCCAGTACTTC. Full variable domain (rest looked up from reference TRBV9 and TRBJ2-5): DSGVTQTPKHLITATGQRVTLRCSPRSGDLSVYWYQQSLDQGLQFLIQYYNGEERAKGNILERFSAQQFPDLHSELNLSSLELGDSALYFCASSAPGTVGGTQYFGPGTRLLVL.

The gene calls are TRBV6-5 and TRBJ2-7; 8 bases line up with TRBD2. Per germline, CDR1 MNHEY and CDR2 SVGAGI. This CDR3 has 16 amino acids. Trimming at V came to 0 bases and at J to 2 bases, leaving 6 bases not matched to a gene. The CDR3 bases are TGTGCCAGCAGTTACTCGATCCTAGCGGGTACCTACGAGCAGTACTTC. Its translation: CASSYSILAGTYEQYF.

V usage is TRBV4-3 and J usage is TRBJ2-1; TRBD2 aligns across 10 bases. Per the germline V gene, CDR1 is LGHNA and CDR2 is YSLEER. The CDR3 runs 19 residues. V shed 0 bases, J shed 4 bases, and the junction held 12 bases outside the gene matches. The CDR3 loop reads CASSQEFRRASGGYNEQFF. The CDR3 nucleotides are TGCGCCAGCAGCCAAGAGTTTCGTCGCGCTAGCGGGGGATACAATGAGCAGTTCTTC.

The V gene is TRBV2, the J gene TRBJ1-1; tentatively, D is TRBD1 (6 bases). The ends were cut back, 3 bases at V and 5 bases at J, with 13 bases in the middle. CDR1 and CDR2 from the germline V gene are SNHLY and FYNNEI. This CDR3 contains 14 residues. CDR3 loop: CASSDGGRGTEAFF. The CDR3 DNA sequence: TGTGCCAGCAGTGACGGGGGCCGGGGGACTGAAGCTTTCTTT.

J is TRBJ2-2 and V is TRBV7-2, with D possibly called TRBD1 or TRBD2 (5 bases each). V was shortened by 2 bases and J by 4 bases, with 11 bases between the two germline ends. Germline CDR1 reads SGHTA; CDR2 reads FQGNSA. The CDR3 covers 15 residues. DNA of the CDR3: TGTGCCAGCAGCTTAAGAGGGGACGGCACCGGGGAGCTGTTTTTT. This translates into CASSLRGDGTGELFF. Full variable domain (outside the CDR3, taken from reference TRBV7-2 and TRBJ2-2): GAGVSQSPSNKVTEKGKDVELRCDPISGHTALYWYRQSLGQGLEFLIYFQGNSAPDKSGLPSDRFSAERTGGSVSTLTIQRTQQEDSAVYLCASSLRGDGTGELFFGEGSRLTVL.

CDR3 DNA: TGTGCCAGCAGTACCCCCGACAGGGGAGATTCACCCCTCCACTTT. Its protein is CASSTPDRGDSPLHF. The genes are TRBV28 and TRBJ1-6; 8 bases agree with TRBD1. Germline values: CDR1 MDHEN, CDR2 SYDVKM. The CDR3 is made up of 15 amino acids. J gave up 8 bases and V 5 bases, and 8 bases lay outside the gene matches.

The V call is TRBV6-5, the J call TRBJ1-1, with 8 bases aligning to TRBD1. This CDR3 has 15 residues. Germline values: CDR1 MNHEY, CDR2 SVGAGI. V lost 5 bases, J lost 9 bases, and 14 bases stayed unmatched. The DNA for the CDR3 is TGTGCCAGCAGTCCTCCAGGGGGCGGGGAGGTTAAAGCTTTCTTT. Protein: CASSPPGGGEVKAFF.

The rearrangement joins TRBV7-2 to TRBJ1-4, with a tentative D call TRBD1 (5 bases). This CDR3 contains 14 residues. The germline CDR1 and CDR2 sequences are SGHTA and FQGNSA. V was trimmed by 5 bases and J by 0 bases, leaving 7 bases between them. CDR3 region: CASSPTATNEKLFF. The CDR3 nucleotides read TGTGCCAGCAGCCCGACAGCAACTAATGAAAAACTGTTTTTT.

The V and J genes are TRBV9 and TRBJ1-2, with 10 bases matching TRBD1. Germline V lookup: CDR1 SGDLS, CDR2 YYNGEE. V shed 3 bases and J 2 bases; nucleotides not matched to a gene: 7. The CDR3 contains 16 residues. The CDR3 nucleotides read TGTGCCAGCAGCGCCTCCCGGGGACAGGGGAACTATGGCTACACCTTC. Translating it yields CASSASRGQGNYGYTF. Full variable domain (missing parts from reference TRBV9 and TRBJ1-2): DSGVTQTPKHLITATGQRVTLRCSPRSGDLSVYWYQQSLDQGLQFLIQYYNGEERAKGNILERFSAQQFPDLHSELNLSSLELGDSALYFCASSASRGQGNYGYTFGSGTRLTVV.

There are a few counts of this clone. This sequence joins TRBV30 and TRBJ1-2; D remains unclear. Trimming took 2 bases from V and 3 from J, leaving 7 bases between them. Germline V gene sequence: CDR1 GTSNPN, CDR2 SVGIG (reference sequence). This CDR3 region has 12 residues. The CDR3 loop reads CAWSRRHYGYTF. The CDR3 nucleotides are TGTGCCTGGAGTCGGCGGCACTATGGCTACACCTTC.

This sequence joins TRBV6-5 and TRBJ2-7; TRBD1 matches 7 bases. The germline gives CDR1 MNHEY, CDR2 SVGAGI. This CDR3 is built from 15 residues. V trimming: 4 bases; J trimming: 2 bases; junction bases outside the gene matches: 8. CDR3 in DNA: TGTGCCAGCAGTTCGGGACAGTGGCGAACCTACGAGCAGTACTTC. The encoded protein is CASSSGQWRTYEQYF.

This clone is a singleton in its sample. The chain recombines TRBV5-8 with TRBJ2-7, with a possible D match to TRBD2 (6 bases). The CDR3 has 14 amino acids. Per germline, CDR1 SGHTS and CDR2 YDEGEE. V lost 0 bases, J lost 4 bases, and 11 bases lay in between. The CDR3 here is CASSLAGADYEQYF. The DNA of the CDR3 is TGTGCCAGCAGCTTGGCGGGAGCGGATTACGAGCAGTACTTC.

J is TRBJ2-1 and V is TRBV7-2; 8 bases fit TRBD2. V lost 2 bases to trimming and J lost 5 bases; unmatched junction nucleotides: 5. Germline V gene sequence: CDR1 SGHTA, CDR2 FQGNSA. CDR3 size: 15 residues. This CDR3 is CASSLNPGGDNEQFF. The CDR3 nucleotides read TGTGCCAGCAGCTTAAACCCGGGGGGGGACAATGAGCAGTTCTTC.

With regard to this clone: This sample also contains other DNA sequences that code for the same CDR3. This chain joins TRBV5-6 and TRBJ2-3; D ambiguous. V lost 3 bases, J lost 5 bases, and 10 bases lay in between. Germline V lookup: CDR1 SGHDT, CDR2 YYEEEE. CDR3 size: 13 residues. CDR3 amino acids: CASSSTGRDTQYF. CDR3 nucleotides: TGTGCCAGCAGCTCGACTGGACGAGATACGCAGTATTTT.

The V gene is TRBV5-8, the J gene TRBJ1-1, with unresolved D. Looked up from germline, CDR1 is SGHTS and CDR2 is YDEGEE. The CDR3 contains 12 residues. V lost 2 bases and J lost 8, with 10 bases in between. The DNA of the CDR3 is TGTGCCAGCAGCTTCATGGGTGGCGAAGCTTTCTTT. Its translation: CASSFMGGEAFF.